Below, 8 T cell receptor beta chains from the same sample are listed, as sequenced in a study of identical twins. TCRdb itself ran the 5' RACE reads through MiXCR, one entry per CDR3 protein. Here the sample spans a few hundred thousand distinct CDR3 sequences, 18% being singletons. The material sequenced was naive T cells sorted from blood. The receptor source for this set is a man aged 50 to 60 in good health.

The rearrangement links TRBV5-1 to TRBJ2-3; D is perhaps TRBD2 (5 bases). The CDR3 runs 15 residues. The V gene lost 0 bases and the J gene lost 2 bases, with 10 bases spanning the gap. The germline gives CDR1 SGHRS, CDR2 YFSETQ. CDR3 nucleotides: TGCGCCAGCAGCTTGGCTGGGAGCGACACAGATACGCAGTATTTT. This translates into CASSLAGSDTDTQYF.

V is TRBV9 and J is TRBJ2-3; a possible D gene is TRBD2 (5 bases). The CDR3 is 15 residues long. The V and J ends lost 7 bases and 0 bases respectively, with 15 bases between them. Germline CDR1 is SGDLS and CDR2 is YYNGEE. Here the CDR3 DNA reads TGTGCCAGCGCCCGGACTTCACTGAGCACAGATACGCAGTATTTT. This codes for CASARTSLSTDTQYF.

The J gene is TRBJ2-4, the V gene TRBV28, with D hard to call. Trimming took 5 bases from V and 0 from J, leaving 14 bases between them. The CDR3 runs to 16 residues. Per germline, CDR1 MDHEN and CDR2 SYDVKM. The CDR3 coding sequence is TGTGCCAGCAGTCTCCCGACGACGGTAGCCAAAAACATTCAGTACTTC. Protein sequence: CASSLPTTVAKNIQYF.

The chain couples TRBV29-1 to TRBJ2-7; D remains unclear. The CDR3 runs 13 residues. V gave up 3 bases and J gave up 0 bases, with 9 bases separating them. Germline V lookup: CDR1 SQVTM, CDR2 ANQGSEA. The CDR3 loop reads CSVDRQDSYEQYF. CDR3 in DNA: TGCAGCGTTGATAGGCAGGACTCCTACGAGCAGTACTTC.

The V and J genes are TRBV28 and TRBJ2-3; TRBD2 agrees at 8 bases. This CDR3 spans 17 amino acids. Germline-derived CDR1 and CDR2 are MDHEN and SYDVKM. Trimming cost V 3 bases and J 2 bases; bases outside gene matches: 10. CDR3 coding DNA: TGTGCCAGCAGTTTGATTGAGGGGCGGGGGGCCACAGATACGCAGTATTTT. Its protein is CASSLIEGRGATDTQYF. Complete variable domain (other parts from reference TRBV28 and TRBJ2-3): DVKVTQSSRYLVKRTGEKVFLECVQDMDHENMFWYRQDPGLGLRLIYFSYDVKMKEKGDIPEGYSVSREKKERFSLILESASTNQTSMYLCASSLIEGRGATDTQYFGPGTRLTVL.

This clonotype was observed at least ten times. This rearrangement joins TRBV27 to TRBJ2-4; the match to TRBD2 covers 8 bases. Germline V gene sequence: CDR1 MNHEY, CDR2 SMNVEV (reference sequence). The V gene end was trimmed by 4 bases and the J gene end by 0 bases; junction bases not matched to a gene: 11. The CDR3 is 18 amino acids. CDR3 sequence (DNA): TGTGCCAGCAGTTCAAGTCTACTAGCGGTTCTAGCCAAAAACATTCAGTACTTC. Translation gives CASSSSLLAVLAKNIQYF.

In this sample, this clonotype turned up many times. This chain connects TRBV10-3 to TRBJ1-5; D is possibly TRBD1 (5 bases). Trimming cost V 6 bases and J 2 bases, with 14 bases left between them. The CDR3 has 15 amino acids. Germline CDR1 is ENHRY and CDR2 is SYGVKD. CDR3 DNA sequence: TGTGCCATCAGCGCCAACCTAGGGGGCAATCAGCCCCAGCATTTT. Translated: CAISANLGGNQPQHF.

This clonotype was recorded a few times. The V and J genes are TRBV20-1 and TRBJ1-1, with 8 bases aligning to TRBD1. Germline CDR1 reads DFQATT; CDR2 reads SNEGSKA (reference sequence). With V trimmed by 2 bases and J by 8 bases, 10 bases remained unmatched. The CDR3 has 14 amino acids. In DNA form, the CDR3 reads TGCAGTGCTAGACATCAAGTGGGACAGGAAGAAGCTTTCTTT. Translated: CSARHQVGQEEAFF.